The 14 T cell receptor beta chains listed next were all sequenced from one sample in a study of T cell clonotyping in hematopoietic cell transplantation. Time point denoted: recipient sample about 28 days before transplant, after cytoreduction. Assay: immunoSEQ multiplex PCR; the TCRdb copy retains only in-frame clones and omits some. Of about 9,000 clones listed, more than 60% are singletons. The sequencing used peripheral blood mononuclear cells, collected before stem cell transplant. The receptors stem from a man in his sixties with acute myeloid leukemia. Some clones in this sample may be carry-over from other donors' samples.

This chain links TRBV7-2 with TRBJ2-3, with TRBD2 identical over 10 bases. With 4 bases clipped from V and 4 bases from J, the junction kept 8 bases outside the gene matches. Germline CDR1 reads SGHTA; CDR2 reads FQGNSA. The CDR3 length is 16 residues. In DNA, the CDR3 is TGTGCCAGCAGCTCCCTAGCGGGAGTAGCCTCAGATACGCAGTATTTT. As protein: CASSSLAGVASDTQYF.

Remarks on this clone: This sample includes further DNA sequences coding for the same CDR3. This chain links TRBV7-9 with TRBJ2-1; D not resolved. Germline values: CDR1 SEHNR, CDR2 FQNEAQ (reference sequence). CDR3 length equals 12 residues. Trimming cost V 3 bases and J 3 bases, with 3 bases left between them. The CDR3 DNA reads TGTGCCAGCAGCTTTAGCTACAATGAGCAGTTCTTC. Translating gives CASSFSYNEQFF.

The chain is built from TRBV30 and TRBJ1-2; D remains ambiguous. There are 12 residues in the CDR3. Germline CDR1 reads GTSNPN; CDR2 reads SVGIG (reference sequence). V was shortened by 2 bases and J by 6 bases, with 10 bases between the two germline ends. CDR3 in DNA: TGTGCCTGGAGTATGCCAGGACATGGCTACACCTTC. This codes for CAWSMPGHGYTF.

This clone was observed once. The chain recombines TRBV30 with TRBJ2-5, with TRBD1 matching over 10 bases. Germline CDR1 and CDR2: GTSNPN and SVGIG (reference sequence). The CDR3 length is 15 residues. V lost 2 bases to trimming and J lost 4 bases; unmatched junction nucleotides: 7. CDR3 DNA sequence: TGTGCCTGGAGTTCCCCGACAGGGGGCATAGAGACCCAGTACTTC. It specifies CAWSSPTGGIETQYF.

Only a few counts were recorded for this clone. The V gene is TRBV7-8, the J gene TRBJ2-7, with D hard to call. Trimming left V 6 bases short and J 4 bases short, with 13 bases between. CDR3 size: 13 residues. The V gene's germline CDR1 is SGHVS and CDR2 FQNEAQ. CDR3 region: CASSLSNRYEQYF. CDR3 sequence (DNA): TGTGCCAGCAGTCTCTCCAACCGTTACGAGCAGTACTTC.

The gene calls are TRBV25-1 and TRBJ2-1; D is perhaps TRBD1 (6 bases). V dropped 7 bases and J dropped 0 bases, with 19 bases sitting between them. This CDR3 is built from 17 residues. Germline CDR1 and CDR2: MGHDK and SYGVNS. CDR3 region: CASTLGTTQSSYNEQFF. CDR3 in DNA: TGTGCCAGCACCCTTGGGACAACCCAGAGCTCCTACAATGAGCAGTTCTTC.

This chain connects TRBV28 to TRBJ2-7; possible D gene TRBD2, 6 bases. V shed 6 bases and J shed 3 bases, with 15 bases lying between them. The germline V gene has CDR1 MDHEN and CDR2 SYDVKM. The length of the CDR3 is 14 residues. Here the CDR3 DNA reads TGTGCCAGCAGCGCCATGAGCGGGCACTACGAGCAGTACTTC. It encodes CASSAMSGHYEQYF. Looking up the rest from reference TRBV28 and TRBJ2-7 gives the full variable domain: DVKVTQSSRYLVKRTGEKVFLECVQDMDHENMFWYRQDPGLGLRLIYFSYDVKMKEKGDIPEGYSVSREKKERFSLILESASTNQTSMYLCASSAMSGHYEQYFGPGTRLTVT.

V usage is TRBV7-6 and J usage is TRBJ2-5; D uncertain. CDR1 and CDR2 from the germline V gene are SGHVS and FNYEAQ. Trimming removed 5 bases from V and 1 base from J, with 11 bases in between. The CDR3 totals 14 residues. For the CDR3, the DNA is TGTGCCAGCAGCCCGACGACATTCCAAGAGACCCAGTACTTC. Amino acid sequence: CASSPTTFQETQYF.

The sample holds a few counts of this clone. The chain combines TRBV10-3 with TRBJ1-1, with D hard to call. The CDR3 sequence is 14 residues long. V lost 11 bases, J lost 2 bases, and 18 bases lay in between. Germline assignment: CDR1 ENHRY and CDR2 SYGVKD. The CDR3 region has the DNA TGTGCCGCAACAAACCTCGCGGGCAACACTGAAGCTTTCTTT. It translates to CAATNLAGNTEAFF.

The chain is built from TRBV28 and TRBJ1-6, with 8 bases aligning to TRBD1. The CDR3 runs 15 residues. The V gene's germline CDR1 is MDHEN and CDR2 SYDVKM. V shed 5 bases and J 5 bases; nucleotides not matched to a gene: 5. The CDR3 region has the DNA TGTGCCAGCAGTATTTTACAGGGGGATAATTCACCCCTCCACTTT. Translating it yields CASSILQGDNSPLHF. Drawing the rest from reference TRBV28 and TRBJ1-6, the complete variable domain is DVKVTQSSRYLVKRTGEKVFLECVQDMDHENMFWYRQDPGLGLRLIYFSYDVKMKEKGDIPEGYSVSREKKERFSLILESASTNQTSMYLCASSILQGDNSPLHFGNGTRLTVT.

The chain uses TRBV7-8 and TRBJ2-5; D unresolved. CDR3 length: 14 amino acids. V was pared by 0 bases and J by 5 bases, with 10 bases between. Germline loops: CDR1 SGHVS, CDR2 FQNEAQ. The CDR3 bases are TGTGCCAGCAGCTTAGCGCTGTTGGGGGAGACCCAGTACTTC. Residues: CASSLALLGETQYF.

The CDR3 loop reads CATSRLRLGQGIGNEQFF. The CDR3 region has the DNA TGTGCCACCAGCAGACTCCGCCTAGGACAGGGGATCGGCAATGAGCAGTTCTTC. V and J are TRBV15 and TRBJ2-1, with TRBD1 matching 9 bases. Germline values: CDR1 LNHNV, CDR2 YYDKDF (reference sequence). The length of the CDR3 is 18 residues. J was trimmed by 6 bases and V by 2 bases; bases with no gene match: 14. Using reference TRBV15 and TRBJ2-1 for the parts outside the CDR3, the full variable domain is DAMVIQNPRYQVTQFGKPVTLSCSQTLNHNVMYWYQQKSSQAPKLLFHYYDKDFNNEADTPDNFQSRRPNTSFCFLDIRSPGLGDTAMYLCATSRLRLGQGIGNEQFFGPGTRLTVL.

The CDR3 loop is CASSLEFYEQYF. CDR3 DNA sequence: TGTGCCAGCAGCCTCGAGTTCTACGAGCAGTACTTC. The V and J genes are TRBV2 and TRBJ2-7; unclear D gene. Germline V gene data show CDR1 as SNHLY and CDR2 as FYNNEI. This CDR3 has 12 amino acids. Trimming pared 6 bases from V and 3 bases from J, leaving 9 bases between.

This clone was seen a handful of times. In DNA form, the CDR3 reads TGCGCCAGCAGCTTGGCCCCGGGACTAGCGGGAGCCTGGACCGGGGAGCTGTTTTTT. The encoded protein is CASSLAPGLAGAWTGELFF. The chain combines TRBV5-1 with TRBJ2-2; 14 bases fit TRBD2. Trimming removed 0 bases from V and 5 bases from J; junction bases left unmatched: 9. The CDR3 contains 19 residues. Germline V gene data show CDR1 as SGHRS and CDR2 as YFSETQ.